The 8 T cell receptor beta chains in this list originate from one sample, sequenced in a study of breast tumors, draining lymph nodes, adjacent tissues. TCRdb redid the calling of the multiplex PCR reads with MiXCR, one entry per CDR3 protein. Of about 60,000 distinct CDR3 sequences in the sample, 45% to 60% were seen once. The sample consisted of breast tumor tissue. Every receptor here comes from a female donor with breast cancer. Some clones in this sample may be carry-over from other donors' samples.

The rearrangement joins TRBV25-1 to TRBJ1-5; possible D gene TRBD1, 6 bases. Germline V gives CDR1 MGHDK, CDR2 SYGVNS. This CDR3 spans 14 amino acids. CDR3 bases: TGTGCTCAGGTTGGCGAGGGGGGCAATCAGCCCCAGCATTTT. Residues: CAQVGEGGNQPQHF.

This chain uses TRBV7-9 with TRBJ2-6; the D is unclear. The CDR3 spans 16 residues. The V gene's germline CDR1 is SEHNR and CDR2 FQNEAQ (reference sequence). V was clipped by 9 bases and J by 0 bases, with 15 bases between them. The CDR3 sequence is CASSPGLCSGANVLTF. The DNA of the CDR3 is TGTGCCAGTTCGCCCGGGCTGTGCTCTGGGGCCAACGTCCTGACTTTC.

This clonotype was observed a few times. The chain is built from TRBV24-1 and TRBJ1-4; D not resolved. V shed 9 bases and J shed 4 bases, with 14 bases lying between them. The CDR3 runs 14 residues. Germline assignment: CDR1 KGHDR and CDR2 SFDVKD. CDR3 region: CATSEAGVNEKLFF. The CDR3 coding sequence is TGTGCCACCTCGGAGGCGGGAGTTAATGAAAAACTGTTTTTT.

This chain connects TRBV5-5 to TRBJ2-5, with 10 bases lining up with TRBD2. The germline CDR1 and CDR2 sequences are SGHKS and YYEKEE (reference sequence). The CDR3 spans 14 residues. The J segment lost 3 bases and the V segment lost 4 bases, leaving 3 bases of the junction unmatched. CDR3 nucleotides: TGTGCCAGCAGCAAGGGACTAGCGAAAGAGACCCAGTACTTC. It yields the protein CASSKGLAKETQYF.

At least ten counts were recorded for this clonotype. The CDR3 region has the DNA TGTGCCAGCAGTGAAAGGGGGGACGCCTATGGCTACACCTTC. Translating it yields CASSERGDAYGYTF. V gene TRBV2 combines with J gene TRBJ1-2; weak D call: TRBD1 (6 bases). V was shortened by 2 bases and J by 4 bases, with 11 bases between the two germline ends. Germline assignment: CDR1 SNHLY and CDR2 FYNNEI. This CDR3 is 14 amino acids long. Looking up the rest from reference TRBV2 and TRBJ1-2 gives the full variable domain: EPEVTQTPSHQVTQMGQEVILRCVPISNHLYFYWYRQILGQKVEFLVSFYNNEISEKSEIFDDQFSVERPDGSNFTLKIRSTKLEDSAMYFCASSERGDAYGYTFGSGTRLTVV.

CDR3 sequence (DNA): TGTGCCAGCAGTGTAGAAGGAGACAGGGGCTACGAGCAGTACTTC. Encoded protein: CASSVEGDRGYEQYF. This chain uses TRBV2 with TRBJ2-7; 8 bases map to TRBD1. This CDR3 region has 15 residues. The ends lost 4 bases at V and 3 bases at J; junction bases unmatched: 8. Per germline, CDR1 SNHLY and CDR2 FYNNEI.

This clonotype showed up just a few times. Written as DNA, the CDR3 is TGTGCCAGCGACACCCTAGCGGGGGGGCCAAATACGCAGTATTTT. Amino acids: CASDTLAGGPNTQYF. The chain uses TRBV6-1 and TRBJ2-3; TRBD2 aligns across 12 bases. Germline CDR1 MNHNS, CDR2 SASEGT. V lost 8 bases, J lost 7 bases, and 10 bases stayed unmatched. This CDR3 contains 15 residues.

This clonotype has only one observation. As the CDR3 is not closed by the conserved phenylalanine or tryptophan, this likely results from a read error. The chain has TRBV7-9 and TRBJ2-5; 10 bases match TRBD2. The CDR3 contains 14 residues. Germline CDR1 and CDR2: SEHNR and FQNEAQ (reference sequence). V shed 6 bases and J 1 base; nucleotides not matched to a gene: 2. CDR3 in amino acids: CASRRTSGQETQYL. The DNA of the CDR3 is TGTGCCAGCAGAAGGACTAGCGGCCAAGAGACCCAGTACCTC.